These 10 T cell receptor beta chains were all obtained from the same sample, sequenced in a study of T cells in Graves' hyperthyroidism and ophthalmopathy. Amplification yielded TCR beta CDR3 regions, with RNA transcripts as the source. When the TCR CDR3 underwent first-round RT-PCR, the HTBI primer set was used. TCRdb recomputed calls from the multiplex PCR reads with MiXCR, one row per CDR3 protein. Here the sample spans roughly 600,000 distinct CDR3 sequences, more than 14% being singletons. The specimen sequenced was blood. The receptors were sampled from a woman in her fifties or sixties with Graves' ophthalmopathy.

This clonotype has ten or more counts. V is TRBV20-1 and J is TRBJ2-5; weak D call: TRBD1 (6 bases). Germline V CDR1 and CDR2: DFQATT, SNEGSKA (reference sequence). This CDR3 has 12 residues. Trimming cost V 2 bases and J 5 bases, with 9 bases left between them. CDR3 sequence (DNA): TGCAGTGCTAGACAAGGGGGTGAGACCCAGTACTTC. It specifies CSARQGGETQYF.

This clonotype occurred many times. This chain links TRBV28 with TRBJ2-1, with 8 positions matching TRBD2. The V and J ends lost 6 bases and 6 bases, in that order; junction bases with no gene match: 4. Per the germline V gene, CDR1 is MDHEN and CDR2 is SYDVKM. The CDR3 extends over 13 amino acids. CDR3 DNA sequence: TGTGCCAGCAGGGGACTAGAGGTCAATGAGCAGTTCTTC. Encoded protein: CASRGLEVNEQFF.

This clonotype was seen many times. CDR3: CSAREVSITYNEQFF. The DNA of the CDR3 is TGCAGTGCTAGAGAAGTTTCCATTACCTACAATGAGCAGTTCTTC. This chain connects TRBV20-1 to TRBJ2-1; D remains unclear. Between the trimmed V and J ends, which lost 0 bases and 2 bases, there was a span of 11 bases. The CDR3 totals 15 residues. Germline CDR1 is DFQATT and CDR2 is SNEGSKA (reference sequence).

In this sample, this clonotype turned up many times. The chain recombines TRBV30 with TRBJ2-1, with D perhaps TRBD2 (6 bases). Trimming stripped 5 bases from V and 6 bases from J, with 14 bases between. This CDR3 is built from 13 residues. Germline lookup yields CDR1 GTSNPN and CDR2 SVGIG (reference sequence). The DNA of the CDR3 is TGTGCCTGGGGAAACCAACTAGCCAATGAGCAGTTCTTC. This gives the protein CAWGNQLANEQFF.

This clonotype was counted many times. The chain joins TRBV30 to TRBJ1-2; D may be TRBD1 (6 bases). Trimming removed 3 bases at V and 1 base at J, with 15 bases between. The CDR3 consists of 15 residues. Looked up from germline, CDR1 is GTSNPN and CDR2 is SVGIG (reference sequence). CDR3: CAWSPTGPNNYGYTF. As DNA, the CDR3 is TGTGCCTGGAGCCCGACAGGACCGAATAACTATGGCTACACCTTC.

This clonotype has a handful of counts. This sequence joins TRBV24-1 and TRBJ2-5; a possible D gene is TRBD1 (5 bases). V lost 4 bases, J lost 4 bases, and 12 bases lay in between. Germline values: CDR1 KGHDR, CDR2 SFDVKD. The CDR3 has 14 amino acids. The CDR3 here is CATSDTTVRETQYF. In nucleotides, the CDR3 is TGTGCCACCAGTGACACGACAGTGCGAGAGACCCAGTACTTC.

This clonotype was seen at least ten times. This rearrangement joins TRBV28 to TRBJ2-7; perhaps TRBD2 as D (6 bases). The V gene lost 3 bases and the J gene lost 2 bases, with 14 bases spanning the gap. Per the germline V gene, CDR1 is MDHEN and CDR2 is SYDVKM. This CDR3 contains 15 residues. The CDR3: CASSFAGRGPYEQYF. The CDR3 nucleotides are TGTGCCAGCAGTTTTGCGGGAAGGGGCCCCTACGAGCAGTACTTC.

This clonotype occurred many times. The rearrangement uses TRBV2 and TRBJ2-7; D not certain. The CDR3 covers 15 residues. The germline V gene has CDR1 SNHLY and CDR2 FYNNEI. The V and J ends lost 6 bases and 0 bases respectively, with 15 bases between them. CDR3 sequence reads: CASSLFSARSYEQYF. The CDR3 region has the DNA TGTGCCAGCAGCCTCTTCTCTGCCCGCTCCTACGAGCAGTACTTC. The complete variable domain, with remaining parts taken from reference TRBV2 and TRBJ2-7, reads EPEVTQTPSHQVTQMGQEVILRCVPISNHLYFYWYRQILGQKVEFLVSFYNNEISEKSEIFDDQFSVERPDGSNFTLKIRSTKLEDSAMYFCASSLFSARSYEQYFGPGTRLTVT.

This clonotype showed up many times. The genes are TRBV20-1 and TRBJ2-7; 9 nucleotides align to TRBD2. J was trimmed by 6 bases and V by 2 bases; bases with no gene match: 5. CDR1 is DFQATT, CDR2 SNEGSKA, per germline (reference sequence). This CDR3 comprises 13 residues. The DNA for the CDR3 is TGCAGTGCTAGACAGGGACTAGCTGTCGAGCAGTACTTC. It codes for CSARQGLAVEQYF.

This clonotype was seen repeatedly, ten times or more. This sequence joins TRBV7-8 and TRBJ2-1, with 9 bases matching TRBD2. The CDR3 sequence is 16 residues long. Germline lookup yields CDR1 SGHVS and CDR2 FQNEAQ. V was clipped by 2 bases and J by 8 bases; unmatched bases: 10. The CDR3 region has the DNA TGTGCCAGCAGCTTATTATATAGCGGGAGATTTCATGAGCAGTTCTTC. The encoded protein is CASSLLYSGRFHEQFF.